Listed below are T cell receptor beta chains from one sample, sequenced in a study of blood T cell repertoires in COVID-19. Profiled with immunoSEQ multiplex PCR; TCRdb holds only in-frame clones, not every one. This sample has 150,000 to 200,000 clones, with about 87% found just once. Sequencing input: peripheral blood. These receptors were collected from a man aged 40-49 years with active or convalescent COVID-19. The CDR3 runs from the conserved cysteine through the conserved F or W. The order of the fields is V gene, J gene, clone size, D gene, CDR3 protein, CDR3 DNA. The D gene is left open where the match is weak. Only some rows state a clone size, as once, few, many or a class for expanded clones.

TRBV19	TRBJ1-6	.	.	CASSIDPGDNSPLHF	TGTGCCAGTAGTATAGATCCCGGAGATAATTCACCCCTCCACTTT
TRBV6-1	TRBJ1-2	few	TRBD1	CASSETPGTDYGYTF	TGTGCCAGCAGTGAAACTCCCGGGACAGACTATGGCTACACCTTC
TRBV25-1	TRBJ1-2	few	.	CASSPGRLVGYTF	TGTGCCAGCAGTCCCGGCAGGCTCGTTGGCTACACCTTC
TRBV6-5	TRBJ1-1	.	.	CASTPGGLTNTEAFF	TGTGCCAGCACCCCTGGCGGCCTAACGAACACTGAAGCTTTCTTT
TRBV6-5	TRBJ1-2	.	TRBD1	CASRVRQGNYGYTF	TGTGCCAGCAGGGTGAGACAGGGTAACTATGGCTACACCTTC
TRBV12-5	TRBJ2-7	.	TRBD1	CASGLVTGGSYEQYF	TGTGCTAGTGGTTTGGTCACAGGGGGCTCCTACGAGCAGTACTTC
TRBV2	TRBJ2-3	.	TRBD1	CASTHRGRTDTQYF	TGTGCCAGTACCCACAGGGGAAGAACAGATACGCAGTATTTT
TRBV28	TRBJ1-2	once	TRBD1	CASRMGQSYTF	TGTGCCAGCAGGATGGGACAGAGCTACACCTTC
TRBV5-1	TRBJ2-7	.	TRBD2	CASSLGSGTSGGNEQYF	TGCGCCAGCAGCTTGGGTTCGGGTACTAGCGGGGGCAACGAGCAGTACTTC
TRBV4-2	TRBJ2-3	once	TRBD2	CASQGSGVSDTQYF	TGTGCCAGCCAAGGGAGCGGGGTATCAGATACGCAGTATTTT
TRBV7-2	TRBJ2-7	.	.	CASSKQGTEQYF	TGTGCCAGCAGCAAGCAGGGTACCGAGCAGTACTTC
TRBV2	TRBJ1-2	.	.	CASRYRDYGYGYTF	TGTGCCAGCAGGTACAGGGATTACGGCTATGGCTACACCTTC
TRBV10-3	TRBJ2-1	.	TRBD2	CATGWTSGGNEQFF	TGTGCCACCGGGTGGACTAGCGGGGGCAATGAGCAGTTCTTC
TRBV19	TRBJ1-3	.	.	CASSSQTYGNTIYF	TGTGCCAGTAGTTCGCAGACATATGGAAACACCATATATTTT
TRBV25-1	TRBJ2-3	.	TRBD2	CASSVRGGSTDTQYF	TGTGCCAGCAGTGTCCGGGGGGGGAGCACAGATACGCAGTATTTT
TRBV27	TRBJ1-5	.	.	CASTPGGFNQPQHF	TGTGCCAGCACTCCCGGGGGTTTCAATCAGCCCCAGCATTTT
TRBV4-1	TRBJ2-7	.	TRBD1	CASSPADRGPYEQYF	TGCGCCAGCAGCCCCGCGGACAGGGGACCCTACGAGCAGTACTTC
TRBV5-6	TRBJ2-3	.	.	CASSLKTGTLGGTQYF	TGTGCCAGCAGCTTAAAGACGGGAACACTAGGCGGTACGCAGTATTTT
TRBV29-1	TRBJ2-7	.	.	CSVVANLEQYF	TGCAGCGTTGTGGCCAATTTAGAGCAGTACTTC
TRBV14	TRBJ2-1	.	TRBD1	CASSPGGMRPDEQFF	TGTGCCAGCAGCCCAGGGGGTATGCGTCCCGATGAGCAGTTCTTC
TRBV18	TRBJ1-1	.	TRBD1	CASSLGQGVTEAFF	TGTGCCAGCTCACTTGGACAGGGTGTCACTGAAGCTTTCTTT
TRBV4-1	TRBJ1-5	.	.	CASSPTKGPTNQPQHF	TGCGCCAGCAGCCCGACGAAGGGGCCCACCAATCAGCCCCAGCATTTT
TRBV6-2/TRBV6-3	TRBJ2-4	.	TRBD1	CASSKTGTGNIQYF	TGTGCCAGCAGTAAGACCGGGACAGGGAACATTCAGTACTTC
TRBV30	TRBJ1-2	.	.	CAMGRDTNYGYTF	TGTGCGATGGGGCGAGACACTAACTATGGCTACACCTTC
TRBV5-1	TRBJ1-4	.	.	CASSSGTEPNEKLFF	TGCGCCAGCAGCAGCGGGACCGAACCTAATGAAAAACTGTTTTTT
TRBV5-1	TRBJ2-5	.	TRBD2	CASGSGGAYQETQYF	TGCGCCAGCGGGTCCGGGGGGGCTTACCAAGAGACCCAGTACTTC
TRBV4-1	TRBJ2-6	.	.	CASSQTPGSNVLTF	TGCGCCAGCAGCCAAACCCCCGGGTCGAACGTCCTGACTTTC
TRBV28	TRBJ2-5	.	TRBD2	CASSLLSGLAEQETQYF	TGTGCCAGCAGTTTATTATCGGGACTAGCGGAACAAGAGACCCAGTACTTC
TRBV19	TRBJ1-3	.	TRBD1	CASSPLRDRGNTIYF	TGTGCCAGTAGTCCACTCCGGGACAGGGGAAACACCATATATTTT
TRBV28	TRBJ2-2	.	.	CASSLEPDTGELFF	TGTGCCAGCAGTTTGGAGCCAGACACCGGGGAGCTGTTTTTT
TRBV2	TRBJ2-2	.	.	CASMPGHRTGELFF	TGTGCCAGCATGCCGGGACACAGAACCGGGGAGCTGTTTTTT
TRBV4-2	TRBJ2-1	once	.	CASSQRPGWNEQFF	TGTGCCAGCAGCCAACGACCAGGGTGGAATGAGCAGTTCTTC
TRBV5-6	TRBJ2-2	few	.	CASSLRGELFF	TGTGCCAGCAGCCTGCGAGGGGAGCTGTTTTTT
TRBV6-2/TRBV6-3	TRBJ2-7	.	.	CASSYSPQTYEQYF	TGTGCCAGCAGTTACTCACCCCAGACCTACGAGCAGTACTTC
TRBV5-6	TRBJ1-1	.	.	CASSLRGGTEAFF	TGTGCCAGCAGCTTGAGGGGGGGCACTGAAGCTTTCTTT
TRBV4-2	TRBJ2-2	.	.	CASSHGGGELFF	TGTGCCAGCAGCCACGGGGGCGGGGAGCTGTTTTTT
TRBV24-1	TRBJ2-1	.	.	CATSDSSLGSYNEQFF	TGTGCCACCAGTGATAGTAGTCTAGGCTCTTACAATGAGCAGTTCTTC
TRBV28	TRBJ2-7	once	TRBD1	CASRFGTGGANHRYEQYF	TGTGCCAGCAGATTTGGGACAGGGGGCGCAAATCATCGCTACGAGCAGTACTTC
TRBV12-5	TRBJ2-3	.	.	CASGLVRFGGGLPDTQYF	TGTGCTAGTGGTTTGGTACGCTTTGGGGGGGGCCTTCCAGATACGCAGTATTTT
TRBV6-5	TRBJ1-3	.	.	CASSYDLATVGNTIYF	TGTGCCAGCAGTTACGACCTAGCGACAGTCGGAAACACCATATATTTT
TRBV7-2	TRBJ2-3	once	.	CASSLMTSDTQYF	TGTGCCAGCAGCTTAATGACATCAGATACGCAGTATTTT
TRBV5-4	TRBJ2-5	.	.	CASSSTGYETQYF	TGTGCCAGCAGCTCTACAGGGTACGAGACCCAGTACTTC
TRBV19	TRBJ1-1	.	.	CASSRRGTEAFF	TGTGCCAGTAGTAGAAGGGGAACTGAAGCTTTCTTT
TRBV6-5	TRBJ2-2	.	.	CASRTGTDTGELFF	TGTGCCAGCCGCACAGGGACCGACACCGGGGAGCTGTTTTTT
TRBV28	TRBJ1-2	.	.	CASSFGGQTLYGYTF	TGTGCCAGCAGTTTTGGCGGACAGACCTTATATGGCTACACCTTC